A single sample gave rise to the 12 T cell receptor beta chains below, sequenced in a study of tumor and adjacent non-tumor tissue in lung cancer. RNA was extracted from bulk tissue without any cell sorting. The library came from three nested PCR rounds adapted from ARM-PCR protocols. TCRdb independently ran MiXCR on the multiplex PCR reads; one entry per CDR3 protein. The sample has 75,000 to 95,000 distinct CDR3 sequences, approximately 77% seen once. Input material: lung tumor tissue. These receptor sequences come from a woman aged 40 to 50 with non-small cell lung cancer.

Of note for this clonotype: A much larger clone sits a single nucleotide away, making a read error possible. The CDR3 sequence is CASSDSDRSGSDTQYF. The CDR3, as DNA: TGTGCCTCCAGTGACTCCGACAGGTCTGGATCAGATACGCAGTATTTT. The rearrangement uses TRBV24-1 and TRBJ2-3, with D perhaps TRBD1 (6 bases). There are 16 residues in the CDR3. CDR1 KGHDR and CDR2 SFDVKD come from the germline V gene.

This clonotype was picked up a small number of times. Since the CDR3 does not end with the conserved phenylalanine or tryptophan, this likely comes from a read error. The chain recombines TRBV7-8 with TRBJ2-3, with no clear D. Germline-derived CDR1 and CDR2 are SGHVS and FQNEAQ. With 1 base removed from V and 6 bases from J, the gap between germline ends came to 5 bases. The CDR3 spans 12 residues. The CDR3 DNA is TGTGCCAGCAGCTTAGTTAGGGATACGCAGTATTAT. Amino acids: CASSLVRDTQYY.

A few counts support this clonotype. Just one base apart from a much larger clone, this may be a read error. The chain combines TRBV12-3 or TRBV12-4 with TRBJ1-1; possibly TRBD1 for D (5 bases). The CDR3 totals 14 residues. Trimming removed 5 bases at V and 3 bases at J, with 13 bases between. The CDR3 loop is CASSPVGGHTEAFF. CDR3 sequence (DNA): TGTGCCAGCAGTCCCGTCGGGGGTCACACTGAAGCTTTCTTT.

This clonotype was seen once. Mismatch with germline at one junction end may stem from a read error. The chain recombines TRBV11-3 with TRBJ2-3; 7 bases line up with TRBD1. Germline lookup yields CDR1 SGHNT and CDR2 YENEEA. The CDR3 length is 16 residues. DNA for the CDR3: TGTGTCAGCAGCCTTCGAACAGGGGAAAGGACAGATACGCAGTATTTT. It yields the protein CVSSLRTGERTDTQYF.

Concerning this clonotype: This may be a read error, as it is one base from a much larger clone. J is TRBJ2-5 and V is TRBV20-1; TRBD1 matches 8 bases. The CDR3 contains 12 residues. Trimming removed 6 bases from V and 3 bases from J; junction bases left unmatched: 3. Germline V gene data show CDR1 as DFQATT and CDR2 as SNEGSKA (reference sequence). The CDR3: CSATTGEETQYF. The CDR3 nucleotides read TGCAGTGCCACGACAGGGGAAGAGACCCAGTACTTC.

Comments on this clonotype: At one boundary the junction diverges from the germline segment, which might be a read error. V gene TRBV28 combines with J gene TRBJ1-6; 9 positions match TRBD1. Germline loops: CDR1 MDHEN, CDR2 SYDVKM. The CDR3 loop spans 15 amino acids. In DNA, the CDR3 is TGTACCAGCAGTTCTGGGACAGGGCGGAGTTCACTCCTCCACTTT. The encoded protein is CTSSSGTGRSSLLHF.

The chain's CDR3 is CASSPRTGDDTEAFF. CDR3 nucleotide sequence: TGCGCCAGCAGCCCGCGGACAGGGGATGACACTGAAGCTTTCTTT. The chain recombines TRBV5-1 with TRBJ1-1; 9 nucleotides align to TRBD1. CDR1 is SGHRS, CDR2 YFSETQ, per germline. The CDR3 has 15 residues. V was pared by 4 bases and J by 3 bases, with 7 bases of the junction left unmatched.

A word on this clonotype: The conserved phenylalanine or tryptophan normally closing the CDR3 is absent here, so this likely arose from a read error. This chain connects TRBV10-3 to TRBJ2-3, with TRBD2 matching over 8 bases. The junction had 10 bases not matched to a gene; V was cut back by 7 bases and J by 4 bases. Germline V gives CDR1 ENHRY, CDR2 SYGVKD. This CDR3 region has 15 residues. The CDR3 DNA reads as TGTGCCATCACCGAGGACAACGGGGGGGCAGATACGCAGTATTAT. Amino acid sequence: CAITEDNGGADTQYY.

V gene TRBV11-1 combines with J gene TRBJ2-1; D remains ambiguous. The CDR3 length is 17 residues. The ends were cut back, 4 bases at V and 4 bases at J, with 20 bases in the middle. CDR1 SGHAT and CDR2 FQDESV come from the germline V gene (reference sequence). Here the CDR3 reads CASSSMDRAGSYNEQFF. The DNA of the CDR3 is TGTGCCAGCAGCTCCATGGACCGGGCAGGCTCATACAATGAGCAGTTCTTC. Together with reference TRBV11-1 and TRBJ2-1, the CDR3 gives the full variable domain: EAEVAQSPRYKITEKSQAVAFWCDPISGHATLYWYRQILGQGPELLVQFQDESVVDDSQLPKDRFSAERLKGVDSTLKIQPAELGDSAMYLCASSSMDRAGSYNEQFFGPGTRLTVL.

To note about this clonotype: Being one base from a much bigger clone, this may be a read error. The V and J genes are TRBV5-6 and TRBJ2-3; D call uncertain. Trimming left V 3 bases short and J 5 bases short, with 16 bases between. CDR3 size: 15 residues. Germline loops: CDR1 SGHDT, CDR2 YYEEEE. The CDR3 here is CASSSHVEILDTQYF. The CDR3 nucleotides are TGTGCCAGCAGCTCCCACGTGGAGATTTTAGATACGCAGTATTTT.

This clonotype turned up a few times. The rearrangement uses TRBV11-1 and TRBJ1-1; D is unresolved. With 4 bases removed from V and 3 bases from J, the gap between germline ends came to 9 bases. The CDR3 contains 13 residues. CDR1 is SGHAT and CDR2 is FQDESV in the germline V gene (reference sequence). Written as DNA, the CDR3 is TGTGCCAGCAGCTCGGCCTGGGACACTGAAGCTTTCTTT. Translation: CASSSAWDTEAFF.

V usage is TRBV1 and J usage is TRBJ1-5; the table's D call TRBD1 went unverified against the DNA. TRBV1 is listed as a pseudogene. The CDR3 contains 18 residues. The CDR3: CTSSQDRLGPASNQPQHF. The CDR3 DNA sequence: TGCACGAGCAGCCAAGATAGATTGGGGCCGGCGAGCAATCAGCCCCAGCATTTT.